The 28 T cell receptor beta chains listed next were all sequenced from one sample in a study of blood T cell repertoires in COVID-19. Assay used: immunoSEQ multiplex PCR; TCRdb lists only in-frame clones, some missing. The data hold about 150,000 clones, with about four fifths observed a single time. Sequenced input: peripheral blood. The receptors were sampled from a man between 60 and 75 years old with acute or convalescent COVID-19.

This clone was detected once. The V and J genes are TRBV24-1 and TRBJ1-5; 8 bases line up with TRBD1. Germline assignment: CDR1 KGHDR and CDR2 SFDVKD. Trimming removed 4 bases from V and 9 bases from J; junction bases left unmatched: 7. This CDR3 has 14 residues. For the CDR3, the DNA is TGTGCCACCAGTGAAGACAGGGGACCGGGGCCCCAGCATTTT. Its translation: CATSEDRGPGPQHF.

This rearrangement joins TRBV7-6 to TRBJ1-1; D unresolved. Trimming took off 5 bases at V and 2 bases at J, with 12 bases between the two ends. From germline, CDR1 is SGHVS and CDR2 FNYEAQ. This CDR3 is built from 14 residues. CDR3 sequence (DNA): TGTGCCAGCAGCCAAGAGGCAGTAAACACTGAAGCTTTCTTT. Translated, it gives CASSQEAVNTEAFF.

Here the CDR3 reads CASSPGSGGALDTQYF. The CDR3 region has the DNA TGTGCCAGCAGCCCGGGGAGCGGGGGGGCCCTAGATACGCAGTATTTT. The chain couples TRBV14 to TRBJ2-3; TRBD2 aligns across 10 bases. The CDR3 covers 16 residues. The V and J ends lost 4 bases and 5 bases, in that order; junction bases with no gene match: 9. Per the germline V gene, CDR1 is SGHDN and CDR2 is FVKESK.

The chain joins TRBV28 to TRBJ1-5; 7 nucleotides agree with TRBD1. Per germline, CDR1 MDHEN and CDR2 SYDVKM. The CDR3 has 16 residues. Trimming at V came to 5 bases and at J to 0 bases, leaving 7 bases not matched to a gene. The CDR3 reads CASSRRQGYSNQPQHF. CDR3 coding DNA: TGTGCCAGCAGTAGAAGACAGGGTTATAGCAATCAGCCCCAGCATTTT.

The CDR3 loop reads CATSRDVASSGRGSEQYF. For the CDR3, the DNA is TGTGCCACCAGCAGAGATGTCGCCTCTTCAGGAAGGGGTAGCGAGCAGTACTTC. The rearrangement links TRBV15 to TRBJ2-7; possible D gene TRBD1, 5 bases. V lost 0 bases, J lost 6 bases, and 24 bases lay in between. Germline-derived CDR1 and CDR2 are LNHNV and YYDKDF (reference sequence). CDR3 size: 18 residues. The complete variable domain, with remaining parts taken from reference TRBV15 and TRBJ2-7, reads DAMVIQNPRYQVTQFGKPVTLSCSQTLNHNVMYWYQQKSSQAPKLLFHYYDKDFNNEADTPDNFQSRRPNTSFCFLDIRSPGLGDTAMYLCATSRDVASSGRGSEQYFGPGTRLTVT.

J is TRBJ1-5 and V is TRBV7-2; D is ambiguous. Trimming pared 5 bases from V and 9 bases from J, leaving 8 bases between. Germline V gene sequence: CDR1 SGHTA, CDR2 FQGNSA. This CDR3 spans 11 amino acids. The CDR3 sequence is CASSLAGPQHF. CDR3 nucleotide sequence: TGTGCCAGCAGCCTTGCAGGGCCCCAGCATTTT.

This rearrangement joins TRBV5-1 to TRBJ2-5, with TRBD1 as a possible D gene (5 bases). This CDR3 is built from 15 residues. Germline V gene lookup returns CDR1 SGHRS and CDR2 YFSETQ. V lost 1 base and J lost 1, with 11 bases in between. The CDR3, as DNA: TGCGCCAGCAGCTTGCTAGGGGTATTCCAAGAGACCCAGTACTTC. Translated: CASSLLGVFQETQYF.

CDR3 in amino acids: CASSHGTRGGLYEQYF. The DNA of the CDR3 is TGTGCCAGCAGCCATGGGACTCGCGGGGGATTATACGAGCAGTACTTC. The V gene is TRBV7-8, the J gene TRBJ2-7, with 7 bases lining up with TRBD2. Trimming took 5 bases from V and 4 from J; bases not matched to a gene: 14. Looked up from germline, CDR1 is SGHVS and CDR2 is FQNEAQ. The CDR3 extends over 16 amino acids.

The chain uses TRBV4-1 and TRBJ1-1; 7 nucleotides line up with TRBD1. V lost 2 bases and J lost 5; bases outside the gene matches: 8. The CDR3 covers 15 residues. The germline V gene encodes CDR1 MGHRA and CDR2 YSYEKL. CDR3 sequence reads: CASSQPDRDRTEAFF. The CDR3 DNA follows: TGCGCCAGCAGCCAACCTGACAGGGATCGGACTGAAGCTTTCTTT.

This sequence joins TRBV27 and TRBJ1-4; TRBD1 matches 12 bases. The CDR3 sequence is 16 residues long. Germline CDR1 and CDR2: MNHEY and SMNVEV (reference sequence). The junction had 6 bases not matched to a gene; V was cut back by 3 bases and J by 7 bases. DNA for the CDR3: TGTGCCAGCAGTTTTCGTCCGGGACAGGGGGCTGAAAAACTGTTTTTT. This translates into CASSFRPGQGAEKLFF.

The V call is TRBV2, the J call TRBJ2-7, with 11 positions matching TRBD2. J lost 4 bases, V lost 6 bases, and 2 bases had no gene match. The CDR3 has 13 residues. Germline V gene sequence: CDR1 SNHLY, CDR2 FYNNEI. CDR3 nucleotide sequence: TGTGCCAGCAGGGCTAGCGGGGGGTACGAGCAGTACTTC. Amino acids: CASRASGGYEQYF.

The count of this clone is one. The chain carries TRBV4-1 and TRBJ1-2, with TRBD1 as a possible D gene (5 bases). The length of the CDR3 is 14 residues. Trimming stripped 1 base from V and 5 bases from J, with 11 bases between. In germline, CDR1 is MGHRA, CDR2 YSYEKL. CDR3 coding DNA: TGCGCCAGCAGCCAAGGGGGGGGACTGTATGGCTACACCTTC. Its protein product is CASSQGGGLYGYTF.

The chain has TRBV6-5 and TRBJ2-7; the match to TRBD2 covers 9 bases. The V gene end was trimmed by 4 bases and the J gene end by 4 bases; junction bases not matched to a gene: 8. The CDR3 runs 15 residues. CDR1 and CDR2 (germline): MNHEY, SVGAGI. DNA of the CDR3: TGTGCCAGCAGTTCCCCTCGACTAGCGGCGTACGAGCAGTACTTC. Amino acids: CASSSPRLAAYEQYF.

This chain links TRBV6-6 with TRBJ2-5, with 8 bases that match TRBD1. This CDR3 spans 16 amino acids. Trimming took 3 bases from V and 2 from J; bases not matched to a gene: 8. Germline assignment: CDR1 MNHNY and CDR2 SVGAGI (reference sequence). Here the CDR3 reads CASSYAETGDQETQYF. CDR3 coding DNA: TGTGCCAGCAGTTATGCCGAGACAGGGGATCAAGAGACCCAGTACTTC.

J is TRBJ2-7 and V is TRBV27; 10 bases are a match to TRBD1. The germline gives CDR1 MNHEY, CDR2 SMNVEV (reference sequence). This CDR3 is built from 14 residues. J was trimmed by 2 bases and V by 5 bases; bases with no gene match: 3. CDR3 residues: CASSTGTGAYEQYF. CDR3 coding DNA: TGTGCCAGCAGTACCGGGACAGGGGCCTACGAGCAGTACTTC.

The chain employs TRBV5-4 and TRBJ1-1; D is perhaps TRBD1 (5 bases). The V gene lost 2 bases and the J gene lost 1 base, with 18 bases spanning the gap. This CDR3 is built from 17 residues. Per germline, CDR1 SGHNT and CDR2 YYREEE (reference sequence). Here the CDR3 reads CASSFGYGSGGNTEAFF. The CDR3 region has the DNA TGTGCCAGCAGCTTCGGGTACGGCTCGGGGGGGAACACTGAAGCTTTCTTT.

The rearrangement links TRBV6-1 to TRBJ1-6; D ambiguous. The CDR3 length is 15 residues. The V end lost 2 bases, the J end lost 5 bases, and 10 bases lay between the germline ends. From germline, CDR1 is MNHNS and CDR2 SASEGT. The CDR3 here is CASSERWGDNSPLHF. CDR3 sequence (DNA): TGTGCCAGCAGTGAAAGGTGGGGAGATAATTCACCCCTCCACTTT.

J is TRBJ1-1 and V is TRBV4-1, with D possibly being TRBD1 (6 bases). Per germline, CDR1 MGHRA and CDR2 YSYEKL. The V end lost 4 bases, the J end lost 2 bases, and 14 bases lay between the germline ends. CDR3 length equals 15 residues. The CDR3 loop reads CASSRNNRANTEAFF. The CDR3 DNA is TGCGCCAGCAGCCGGAACAACAGGGCCAACACTGAAGCTTTCTTT.

The chain employs TRBV19 and TRBJ1-5, with 8 bases fitting TRBD1. J was trimmed by 2 bases and V by 5 bases; bases with no gene match: 5. Germline V lookup: CDR1 LNHDA, CDR2 SQIVND (reference sequence). The CDR3 loop spans 15 amino acids. This chain's CDR3 is CASSLQGVGNQPQHF. In DNA form, the CDR3 reads TGTGCCAGTAGTTTACAGGGGGTAGGCAATCAGCCCCAGCATTTT.

This clone appeared a few times. This CDR3 is also generated by other DNA sequences in the sample. V gene TRBV7-2 combines with J gene TRBJ2-3; 7 bases match TRBD2. This CDR3 region has 15 residues. The J segment lost 5 bases and the V segment lost 1 base, leaving 6 bases of the junction unmatched. From germline, CDR1 is SGHTA and CDR2 FQGNSA. The CDR3 DNA is TGTGCCAGCAGCTTAGGACTAGCAGCCGGAGATACGCAGTATTTT. Translation: CASSLGLAAGDTQYF. Full variable domain (missing parts from reference TRBV7-2 and TRBJ2-3): GAGVSQSPSNKVTEKGKDVELRCDPISGHTALYWYRQSLGQGLEFLIYFQGNSAPDKSGLPSDRFSAERTGGSVSTLTIQRTQQEDSAVYLCASSLGLAAGDTQYFGPGTRLTVL.

A single count supports this clone. V and J are TRBV20-1 and TRBJ1-1; 8 nucleotides align to TRBD1. The V and J ends lost 3 bases and 10 bases, in that order; junction bases with no gene match: 1. Per germline, CDR1 DFQATT and CDR2 SNEGSKA (reference sequence). This CDR3 has 10 residues. Here the CDR3 DNA reads TGCAGTGCTAGCGACAGGGGAGCTTTCTTT. Its protein is CSASDRGAFF.

The chain couples TRBV3-1 (or the pseudogene TRBV3-2) to TRBJ2-7; 8 bases match TRBD1. Germline loops: CDR1 LGHDT, CDR2 YNNKEL (reference sequence). Germline trimming cut 3 bases from V and 2 bases from J; bases unmatched to any gene: 6. The CDR3 contains 15 residues. Written as DNA, the CDR3 is TGTGCCAGCAGCCACTCCGGGACAGGAACCTACGAGCAGTACTTC. The encoded protein is CASSHSGTGTYEQYF.

The chain carries TRBV5-6 and TRBJ2-5; D unresolved. The germline V gene encodes CDR1 SGHDT and CDR2 YYEEEE. This CDR3 is 13 amino acids long. Trimming stripped 0 bases from V and 3 bases from J, with 6 bases between. CDR3 amino acids: CASSLVAEETQYF. CDR3 DNA: TGTGCCAGCAGCTTGGTGGCAGAAGAGACCCAGTACTTC.

The V and J genes are TRBV6-2 or TRBV6-3 and TRBJ2-7, with D possibly matching TRBD1 (6 bases). This CDR3 has 14 amino acids. In germline, CDR1 is MNHEY, CDR2 SVGEGT. Trimming stripped 4 bases from V and 12 bases from J, with 22 bases between. The CDR3 region is CASSSPPDRLDRYF. The CDR3 DNA sequence: TGTGCCAGCAGTTCGCCCCCAGACAGGCTTGATCGGTACTTC.

The chain has TRBV6-5 and TRBJ2-7, with 9 positions matching TRBD2. CDR3 length: 15 residues. V dropped 2 bases and J dropped 1; count of bases not matched to a gene: 3. Germline CDR1 is MNHEY and CDR2 is SVGAGI. CDR3 sequence (DNA): TGTGCCAGCAGTTACGAAGCGGGGGGATCCTACGAGCAGTACTTC. This codes for CASSYEAGGSYEQYF.

V is TRBV12-3 or TRBV12-4 and J is TRBJ1-4; D possibly corresponds to TRBD1 (6 bases). This CDR3 has 13 amino acids. The V end lost 6 bases, the J end lost 5 bases, and 10 bases lay between the germline ends. The chain's CDR3 is CASSYDRNEKLFF. The DNA for the CDR3 is TGTGCCAGCAGCTACGACAGGAATGAAAAACTGTTTTTT.

This rearrangement joins TRBV6-2 or TRBV6-3 to TRBJ1-6, with a possible D match to TRBD1 (5 bases). With 0 bases removed from V and 5 bases from J, the gap between germline ends came to 8 bases. Looked up from germline, CDR1 is MNHEY and CDR2 is SVGEGT. This CDR3 is built from 15 residues. DNA of the CDR3: TGTGCCAGCAGTTACTCCGGGGGTAATAATTCACCCCTCCACTTT. It specifies CASSYSGGNNSPLHF.

The chain joins TRBV9 to TRBJ2-1; D is undetermined. The ends were cut back, 4 bases at V and 10 bases at J, with 18 bases in the middle. Germline lookup yields CDR1 SGDLS and CDR2 YYNGEE. The CDR3 runs 14 residues. The CDR3 here is CASSFYQAFSEQFF. CDR3 in DNA: TGTGCCAGCAGCTTCTACCAGGCTTTTTCCGAGCAGTTCTTC.